This entry concerns a single T cell receptor (beta chain). The target antigen is unknown. This sample was taken from a study of neoadjuvant anti-PD-1 for oral cavity cancer. About the study: Patients without progression got a fourth dose around day 43. Notes on the study in general: Larger post-treatment preexisting tumor clones tracked with greater tumor shrinkage.

Stated time point: after neoadjuvant nivolumab, at surgical resection. Patients were newly diagnosed with stage II-IVA oral cavity squamous cell carcinoma without prior systemic or radiation treatment. From germline, CDR1 is SGHRS and CDR2 YFSETQ. The CDR3 loop spans 14 amino acids. Trimming took 1 base from V and 5 from J, leaving 12 bases between them. Libraries were prepared by immunoSEQ multiplex PCR; TCRdb keeps only in-frame clonotypes and omits some of them. The sample yields some 22,000 clones, 27% seen once. The rearrangement uses TRBV5-1 and TRBJ1-1; a weak D match, TRBD1 (6 bases). The sequencing here drew on tumor tissue, taken after nivolumab (anti-PD-1) treatment. This clonotype originated in a person between 40 and 85 years old with oral cavity squamous cell carcinoma. In DNA form, the CDR3 reads TGCGCCAGCAGCTTGACAGGGTTTGGGACTGAAGCTTTCTTT. Translation gives CASSLTGFGTEAFF.